The entry that follows covers one TCR beta chain sequence. Its antigen is unidentified. The sample contains more than one DNA sequence encoding this CDR3. The sample comes from a study of shared clonotypes between healthy human individuals. The study's findings and limits: When compared with the clonotypes that were shared by all four sorted-subset donors, the non-shared clonotypes turned out to have lower generation probabilities.

All donors were healthy HIV-negative adults lacking recent acute infections or vaccinations. Researchers ran the assay at a deep level. Genomic DNA from each subset was divided evenly over several immunoSEQ plates. Profiling relied on immunoSEQ multiplex PCR, and the TCRdb table lists in-frame clones only, not all of them. The table has 2 million to 3 million clones, approximately 93% seen once. The germline V gene encodes CDR1 SGDLS and CDR2 YYNGEE. With 2 bases removed from V and 4 bases from J, the gap between germline ends came to 9 bases. There are 14 residues in the CDR3. The V gene is TRBV9, the J gene TRBJ2-2, with D possibly being TRBD2 (5 bases). Sequencing was done on a sample of naive CD4+ T cells from PBMCs. Subset: CD45RA+ positively selected. The receptor comes from a man younger than 30 in good health. Some clones in this sample may be carry-over from other donors' samples. The CDR3 region has the DNA TGTGCCAGCAGCGTCGGACTCACCACCGGGGAGCTGTTTTTT. It is translated as CASSVGLTTGELFF. Complete variable domain (other parts from reference TRBV9 and TRBJ2-2): DSGVTQTPKHLITATGQRVTLRCSPRSGDLSVYWYQQSLDQGLQFLIQYYNGEERAKGNILERFSAQQFPDLHSELNLSSLELGDSALYFCASSVGLTTGELFFGEGSRLTVL.